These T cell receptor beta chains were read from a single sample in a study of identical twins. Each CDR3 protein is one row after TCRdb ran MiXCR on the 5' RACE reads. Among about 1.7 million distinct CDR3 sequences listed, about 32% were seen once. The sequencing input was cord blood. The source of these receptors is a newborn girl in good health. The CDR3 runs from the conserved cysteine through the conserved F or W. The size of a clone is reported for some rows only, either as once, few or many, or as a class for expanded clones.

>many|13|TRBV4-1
CASSQAVGEKLFF
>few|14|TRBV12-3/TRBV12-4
CASSLQVDNEKLFF
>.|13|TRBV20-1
CSAYSGSSYEQYF
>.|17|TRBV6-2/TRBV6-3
CASSSGTSGRAYNEQFF
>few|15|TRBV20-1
CSATTSGGQQETQYF
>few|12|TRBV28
CASSSDHGELFF
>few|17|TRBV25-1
CASSELPPTSHSYEQYF
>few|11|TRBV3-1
CAVATGETQYF
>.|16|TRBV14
CASSFFGRELQETQYF
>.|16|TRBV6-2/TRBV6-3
CASSYPSRRPHNEQFF
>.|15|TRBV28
CASSFPNRQGNGYTF
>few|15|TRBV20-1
CSASIAGDLYNEQFF
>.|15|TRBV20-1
CSARDGQGLIYEQYF
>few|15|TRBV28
CASSLGQGVVDTQYF
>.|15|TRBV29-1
CSVDPGRGMNTEAFF
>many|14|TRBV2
CASSSRTGLYEQYF
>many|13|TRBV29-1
CSVEGRLADTQYF
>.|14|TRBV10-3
CAISESIDRAKAFF
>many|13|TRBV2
CASSGTGYYEQYF
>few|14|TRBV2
CASTETSGNNIQYF
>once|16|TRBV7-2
CASSLTHLDRGYGYTF
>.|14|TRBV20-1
CSASTRRGDYGYTF
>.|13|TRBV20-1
CSGRPRSYNEQFF
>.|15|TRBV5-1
CASRGLAPFANEQFF
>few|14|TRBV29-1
CSVDRTGSYNEQFF
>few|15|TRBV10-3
CAISPGQGWGGELFF
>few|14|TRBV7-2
CASSPQTPPNEQFF
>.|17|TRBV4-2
CASSQEVIGTGNEKLFF
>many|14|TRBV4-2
CASSPSGRNNEQFF
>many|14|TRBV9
CASSRLPSSYEQYF
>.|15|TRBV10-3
CAISARDRDNSPLHF
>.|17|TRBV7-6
CASSWGWVLAGYNEQYF
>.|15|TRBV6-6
CASSYSAGHNEKLFF
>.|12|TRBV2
CASLRDSTEAFF
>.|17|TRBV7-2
CASSLADRGFCSYEQYF
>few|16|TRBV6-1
CASSDPGQGGNYGYTF
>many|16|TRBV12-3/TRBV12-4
CASSSGTGGGNYGYTF
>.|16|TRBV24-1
CATSDQTSGMAETQYF
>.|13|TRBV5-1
CASSTGRVNEQFF
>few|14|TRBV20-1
CSARDRGRNYGYTF
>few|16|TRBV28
CASSYGGGYSNQPQHF
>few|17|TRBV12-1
CASTSDPTGHRTDTQYF
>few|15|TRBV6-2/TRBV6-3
CASSYSGQEDNEQFF
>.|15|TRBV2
CASMWGLAGTGELFF
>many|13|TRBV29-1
CSVDPTGGGIQYF
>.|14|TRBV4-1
CASRPRYGTGELFF
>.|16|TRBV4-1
CASSQAGPSSYNEQYF
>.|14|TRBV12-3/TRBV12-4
CASSPYRGRDGYTF
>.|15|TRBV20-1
CSARRGGSQRDTQYF
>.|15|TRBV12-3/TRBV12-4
CASSFTATYSYEQYF
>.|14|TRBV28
CASLPGQGGSPLHF
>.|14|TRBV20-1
CSASPAYSYNEQFF
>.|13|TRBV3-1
CASSQARSQPQHF